These 18 T cell receptor beta chains were all obtained from the same sample, sequenced in a study of shared clonotypes between healthy human individuals (dated by TCRdb to 2018 to 2021). For the CD8 naive samples, CD45RO-negative cells were positively selected for CCR7, yielding a CD45RA+CCR7+ population from which TemRA cells were excluded. Receptor amplification or capture employed the immunoSEQ multiplex PCR assay. Imported from immuneACCESS, the table was reduced by TCRdb to in-frame sequences with V and J called. These copies leave out some clones; in studies compared against another copy, an unresolved V gene accounts for under half, and the cause of the remainder is not known. The sample table holds millions of clones, of which just under 95% were seen once. In total, the top ten clones hold 0.85% to 1.3% of the sample. Sequencing input: naive CD8+ T cells sorted from blood. The cell subset or site label, as the study defines it: CD45RA+CCR7+. The receptors were sampled from a man aged 18 to 29 in good health.

The chain recombines TRBV5-4 with TRBJ2-7; the match to TRBD2 covers 15 bases. The CDR3 runs 18 residues. V dropped 4 bases and J dropped 7; count of bases not matched to a gene: 15. Germline V gene lookup returns CDR1 SGHNT and CDR2 YYREEE (reference sequence). Here the CDR3 reads CASSGEGLAGGTPGEQYF. The CDR3, as DNA: TGTGCCAGCAGCGGTGAGGGACTAGCGGGGGGCACGCCGGGGGAGCAGTACTTC.

This chain connects TRBV30 to TRBJ2-1, with 11 bases aligning to TRBD2. V trimming: 5 bases; J trimming: 4 bases; junction bases outside the gene matches: 7. Germline V gene lookup returns CDR1 GTSNPN and CDR2 SVGIG (reference sequence). There are 15 residues in the CDR3. The CDR3 sequence: CAWVSGLAVYNEQFF. CDR3 bases: TGTGCCTGGGTCTCGGGACTAGCGGTATACAATGAGCAGTTCTTC.

To note about this clone: This sample includes further DNA sequences coding for the same CDR3. V usage is TRBV29-1 and J usage is TRBJ2-7; 11 bases map to TRBD2. Unmatched junction bases numbered 1, after V lost 1 base and J lost 2 bases. The germline gives CDR1 SQVTM, CDR2 ANQGSEA. The CDR3 is made up of 14 amino acids. The CDR3 DNA is TGCAGCGTTGAAGGACTAGCGGGAACCTACGAGCAGTACTTC. It encodes CSVEGLAGTYEQYF.

The rearrangement joins TRBV13 to TRBJ2-7; 11 nucleotides agree with TRBD2. Germline V lookup: CDR1 PRHDT, CDR2 FYEKMQ (reference sequence). After removal of 5 bases from V and 4 bases from J, the junction contained 16 bases not matched to a gene. The length of the CDR3 is 18 residues. In DNA form, the CDR3 reads TGTGCCAGCAGCCCCGACTACTCTAGCGGGGGGTTACCTTACGAGCAGTACTTC. It yields the protein CASSPDYSSGGLPYEQYF.

The CDR3 DNA sequence: TGTGCCAGCAGAGATACAGGGCTCGGCTACACCTTC. Its translation: CASRDTGLGYTF. The chain uses TRBV2 and TRBJ1-2; a possible D gene is TRBD1 (6 bases). This CDR3 is 12 amino acids long. Trimming shortened V by 6 bases and J by 8 bases, and 13 bases separated the two germline ends. The germline CDR1 and CDR2 sequences are SNHLY and FYNNEI.

Note on this clone: At the DNA level, this CDR3 is encoded by other sequences in the same sample as well. This sequence joins TRBV19 and TRBJ2-1; D might be TRBD2 (6 bases). Germline CDR1 LNHDA, CDR2 SQIVND (reference sequence). V was clipped by 3 bases and J by 1 base, with 10 bases between them. The CDR3 loop spans 15 amino acids. The CDR3 sequence is CASSISGGSYNEQFF. CDR3 nucleotides: TGTGCCAGTAGTATTTCCGGGGGATCCTACAATGAGCAGTTCTTC.

The V gene is TRBV4-3, the J gene TRBJ2-7, with 9 bases fitting TRBD2. The CDR3 extends over 15 amino acids. J gave up 4 bases and V 0 bases, and 4 bases lay outside the gene matches. Germline CDR1 LGHNA, CDR2 YSLEER. CDR3 residues: CASSQETSGLYEQYF. The DNA for the CDR3 is TGCGCCAGCAGCCAAGAAACTAGCGGGTTATACGAGCAGTACTTC.

The rearrangement links TRBV7-2 to TRBJ2-7; tentative D call: TRBD1 (6 bases). Per germline, CDR1 SGHTA and CDR2 FQGNSA. V dropped 5 bases and J dropped 3 bases, with 17 bases sitting between them. The CDR3 consists of 15 residues. CDR3 nucleotides: TGTGCCAGCAGCCCACTGGACAGCAGACTCTACGAGCAGTACTTC. Amino acid sequence: CASSPLDSRLYEQYF.

V usage is TRBV6-1 and J usage is TRBJ2-2; TRBD1 aligns across 8 bases. CDR3 length: 14 residues. The trim removed 7 bases at V and 3 bases at J, leaving 4 bases unmatched. CDR1 MNHNS and CDR2 SASEGT come from the germline V gene. CDR3 region: CASNMDRDTGELFF. The DNA of the CDR3 is TGTGCCAGCAATATGGACAGGGACACCGGGGAGCTGTTTTTT.

V is TRBV27 and J is TRBJ2-2, with unresolved D. V was pared by 11 bases and J by 7 bases, with 11 bases between. The CDR3 has 11 amino acids. Germline V CDR1 and CDR2: MNHEY, SMNVEV (reference sequence). This CDR3 is CAVLGFGELFF. The CDR3 DNA reads TGTGCCGTCCTTGGCTTCGGGGAGCTGTTTTTT.

The chain couples TRBV14 to TRBJ1-1, with a tentative D call TRBD1 (6 bases). The CDR3 has 13 residues. V was pared by 3 bases and J by 1 base, with 6 bases between. CDR1 is SGHDN and CDR2 is FVKESK in the germline V gene. The CDR3 DNA follows: TGTGCCAGCAGCCAGACAGGGAACACTGAAGCTTTCTTT. Translation gives CASSQTGNTEAFF.

The CDR3 bases are TGTGCCAGCAGTACGGGTCCGTTCAATTCACCCCTCCACTTT. It encodes CASSTGPFNSPLHF. The chain carries TRBV6-6 and TRBJ1-6, with unresolved D. Germline V lookup: CDR1 MNHNY, CDR2 SVGAGI (reference sequence). Trimming left V 5 bases short and J 7 bases short, with 12 bases between. The CDR3 has 14 residues.

This sequence joins TRBV19 and TRBJ2-1; 7 nucleotides line up with TRBD2. CDR3 length: 14 amino acids. J lost 3 bases, V lost 5 bases, and 4 bases had no gene match. CDR1 and CDR2 (germline): LNHDA, SQIVND (reference sequence). The DNA of the CDR3 is TGTGCCAGTAGTCCAAGCGGGATCTACAATGAGCAGTTCTTC. It encodes CASSPSGIYNEQFF. The whole variable domain, remainder taken from reference TRBV19 and TRBJ2-1, is DGGITQSPKYLFRKEGQNVTLSCEQNLNHDAMYWYRQDPGQGLRLIYYSQIVNDFQKGDIAEGYSVSREKKESFPLTVTSAQKNPTAFYLCASSPSGIYNEQFFGPGTRLTVL.

This chain links TRBV27 with TRBJ2-7, with unresolved D. V was pared by 2 bases and J by 4 bases, with 18 bases between. The germline V gene has CDR1 MNHEY and CDR2 SMNVEV (reference sequence). The CDR3 covers 16 residues. Here the CDR3 DNA reads TGTGCCAGCAGTTTAATGGCGTACACTAATAGTTACGAGCAGTACTTC. It codes for CASSLMAYTNSYEQYF.

The J gene is TRBJ2-7, the V gene TRBV28, with TRBD1 identical over 8 bases. This CDR3 comprises 14 residues. Germline trimming cut 5 bases from V and 7 bases from J; bases unmatched to any gene: 10. Germline lookup yields CDR1 MDHEN and CDR2 SYDVKM. The CDR3 DNA follows: TGTGCCAGCAGTGAGACAGGGGTAATGATTGAGCAGTACTTC. Encoded protein: CASSETGVMIEQYF.

The sample holds a few counts of this clone. The chain carries TRBV21-1 and TRBJ1-6; the DNA was not used to check the table's D call, TRBD1. TRBV21-1 is termed a pseudogene. There are 14 residues in the CDR3. The CDR3 nucleotides are TGTGCCAGCAGCAGAGACAGGGGAGGTTCACCCCTCCACTTT. This sequence encodes CASSRDRGGSPLHF.

This chain joins TRBV9 and TRBJ2-7; 8 nucleotides line up with TRBD1. Unmatched junction bases numbered 8, after V lost 3 bases and J lost 6 bases. Germline V gives CDR1 SGDLS, CDR2 YYNGEE. CDR3 size: 14 residues. As DNA, the CDR3 is TGTGCCAGCAGCGAAGCAGGGGGCCTCAGCGAGCAGTACTTC. It codes for CASSEAGGLSEQYF.

The J gene is TRBJ2-7, the V gene TRBV4-2; TRBD2 matches at 10 bases. Germline V gene data show CDR1 as LGHNA and CDR2 as YNFKEQ. Trimming cost V 0 bases and J 7 bases; bases outside gene matches: 12. The CDR3 loop spans 17 amino acids. The CDR3 is CASSQDPFVAGGLEQYF. The CDR3 coding sequence is TGTGCCAGCAGCCAAGACCCGTTTGTAGCGGGGGGCCTAGAGCAGTACTTC.